These T cell receptor beta chains were read from a single sample in a study of beta chain features in type 1 diabetes. Method: immunoSEQ multiplex PCR; TCRdb's copy keeps in-frame clones and lacks some. The table has about 360,000 clones, 10% to 15% seen once; the top ten hold under 0.02%. The source material was naive CD4+ T cells from blood. The receptor set was obtained from a man between 18 and 35 years old in good health. The CDR3 runs from the conserved cysteine through the conserved F or W. A D gene is named only where the DNA matches it firmly. Size is omitted from some rows. Given values are once, few, many or a class for expanded clones.

D gene	J gene	V gene	clone size	CDR3 DNA	CDR3 protein
NA	TRBJ2-7	TRBV28	many	TGTGCCGCCAGGTCCCCGGGCAGGGCCAGCTACGAGCAGTACTTC	CAARSPGRASYEQYF
NA	TRBJ2-1	TRBV2	NA	TGTGCCAGCACCGACACCCCGTCCCAAAGTGAGCAGTTCTTC	CASTDTPSQSEQFF
NA	TRBJ2-1	TRBV18	NA	TGTGCCAGCTTCCAAACGGGGCGGGGTCGGAATGAGCAGTTCTTC	CASFQTGRGRNEQFF
TRBD2	TRBJ2-7	TRBV28	NA	TGTGCCAGCACCAAAAGCGGGAGGGCGGGGGAGCAGTACTTC	CASTKSGRAGEQYF
TRBD2	TRBJ2-1	TRBV9	few	TGTGCCAGCAGCGTAGTTGCTAGCGGGGGGGCCTCCTACAATGAGCAGTTCTTC	CASSVVASGGASYNEQFF
TRBD2	TRBJ2-7	TRBV4-2	NA	TGTGCCAGCAGCCAAGATTTAGCGGGAGGGCCTCAGCAGTACTTC	CASSQDLAGGPQQYF
TRBD1	TRBJ1-5	TRBV4-2	NA	TGTGCCAGCAGCCCTTATGCGACAGGGGATTATAGCAATCAGCCCCAGCATTTT	CASSPYATGDYSNQPQHF
NA	TRBJ2-6	TRBV11-1	few	TGTGCCAGCAGCTTTGGCCGGGTGATGGATACCGGGGCCAACGTCCTGACTTTC	CASSFGRVMDTGANVLTF
NA	TRBJ1-4	TRBV30	NA	TGTGCCTGGAGTGTCCGGGGTGCAACTAATGAAAAACTGTTTTTT	CAWSVRGATNEKLFF
TRBD2	TRBJ2-7	TRBV5-1	few	TGCGCCAGCAGCTTGGCACTGACTGCGGGGGCACGCAGCGGGAGGGCCATCGGCTACGAGCAGTACTTC	CASSLALTAGARSGRAIGYEQYF
TRBD2	TRBJ2-1	TRBV7-3	few	TGTGCCAGCAGCTTAACTAGCGGGGCCTCCTACAATGAGCAGTTCTTC	CASSLTSGASYNEQFF
NA	TRBJ2-7	TRBV30	NA	TGTGCCTGGGGGGGACTGATTGGATACGAGCAGTACTTC	CAWGGLIGYEQYF
NA	TRBJ2-1	TRBV28	few	TGTGCCAGCAGCCAGGACATCACTGGCAATGAGCAGTTCTTC	CASSQDITGNEQFF
NA	TRBJ2-3	TRBV30	NA	TGTGCCTGGATTTCTAGGACAAACACAGATACGCAGTATTTT	CAWISRTNTDTQYF
NA	TRBJ2-5	TRBV11-2	few	TGTGCCAGCAGCTTATACCGGGTGCAGGAGACCCAGTACTTC	CASSLYRVQETQYF
TRBD1	TRBJ1-2	TRBV29-1	NA	TGCAGCGTTGTGGGGACAGGGCCCTATGGCTACACCTTC	CSVVGTGPYGYTF
NA	TRBJ1-2	TRBV4-2	few	TGTGCCAGCAGCCAAGCCGGAAGGGGGATTGATGGCTACACCTTC	CASSQAGRGIDGYTF
TRBD2	TRBJ2-1	TRBV7-2	few	TGTGCCAGCAGCCCGAATCGGGGAGGGATGGGATCCTACAATGAGCAGTTCTTC	CASSPNRGGMGSYNEQFF
NA	TRBJ2-7	TRBV4-2	NA	TGTGCCAGCAGCCAAGGGCAGGATAGTCCCTACGAGCAGTACTTC	CASSQGQDSPYEQYF
NA	TRBJ2-4	TRBV28	few	TGTGCCAGCACTAAAAACAGGTTGCTAGCCAAAAACATTCAGTACTTC	CASTKNRLLAKNIQYF
NA	TRBJ1-1	TRBV28	few	TGTGCCAGCAGTTTTTCCTGGACAGACGACACTGAAGCTTTCTTT	CASSFSWTDDTEAFF
TRBD2	TRBJ2-1	TRBV11-3	NA	TGTGCCAGCAGCCGTAGCGGGACGGGTGAGCAGTTCTTC	CASSRSGTGEQFF
TRBD1	TRBJ2-7	TRBV7-8	few	TGTGCCAGCAGCCATCCGGGACAGGTGACCTACGAGCAGTACTTC	CASSHPGQVTYEQYF
TRBD2	TRBJ2-4	TRBV7-2	few	TGTGCCAGCAGCCCTGGGACTAGCAAAAACATTCAGTACTTC	CASSPGTSKNIQYF
TRBD2	TRBJ2-1	TRBV30	NA	TGTGCCTGGCGGGGACTAGGGGGGTATAATGAGCAGTTCTTC	CAWRGLGGYNEQFF
TRBD2	TRBJ2-7	TRBV7-9	few	TGTGCCAGCAGCTTAGGGTTGACTAGCGGGAGGAGGAACCACGAGCAGTACTTC	CASSLGLTSGRRNHEQYF
TRBD1	TRBJ2-1	TRBV2	few	TGTGCCAGCATTCTCACAGGGGAGGAGCAGTTCTTC	CASILTGEEQFF
TRBD2	TRBJ2-7	TRBV7-2	few	TGTGCCAGCAGCTTAGTGGGCGGGGGGGCCTACGAGCAGTACTTC	CASSLVGGGAYEQYF
NA	TRBJ1-2	TRBV28	NA	TGTGCCAGCAGTTTAGTAAGGGGCGGCTACACCTTC	CASSLVRGGYTF
NA	TRBJ1-4	TRBV28	NA	TGTGCCAGCAGTTTAAAGGGGGAAAAACTGTTTTTT	CASSLKGEKLFF
TRBD2	TRBJ2-3	TRBV27	few	TGTGCCAGCAGTCCGACTAGCGGGCGGACGCAGTATTTT	CASSPTSGRTQYF
NA	TRBJ1-2	TRBV25-1	NA	TGTGCCAGCAGGGGGCAGAACTATGGCTACACCTTC	CASRGQNYGYTF
TRBD2	TRBJ2-5	TRBV7-8	NA	TGTGCCAGCAGCTTAGGGACTAGCGGCCAAGAGACCCAGTACTTC	CASSLGTSGQETQYF
TRBD1	TRBJ2-1	TRBV9	NA	TGTGCCAGCAGCGTAGGTTTGGAATCCAGGGGGCCCCGCAGCTCCTACAATGAGCAGTTCTTC	CASSVGLESRGPRSSYNEQFF
NA	TRBJ1-2	TRBV19	NA	TGTGCCAGTAGTTTCGGGAGGGTGGAAAGCTACACCTTC	CASSFGRVESYTF
TRBD2	TRBJ2-3	TRBV7-2	NA	TGTGCCAGCAGCTTAGGGACTAGCTTCACAGATACGCAGTATTTT	CASSLGTSFTDTQYF
TRBD2	TRBJ2-3	TRBV28	NA	TGTGCCTTCAAGCGGGAGGGCACAGATACGCAGTATTTT	CAFKREGTDTQYF
NA	TRBJ2-2	TRBV10-3	NA	TGTGCCATCAGCCCTCGGATGGGGCGGAACACCGGGGAGCTGTTTTTT	CAISPRMGRNTGELFF
NA	TRBJ1-1	TRBV7-9	few	TGTGCCAGCAGCCCCTTGGGAGGGGGCACTGAAGCTTTCTTT	CASSPLGGGTEAFF
NA	TRBJ1-2	TRBV18	NA	TGTGCCAGCTCACCCGAGAATATCTATGGCTACACCTTC	CASSPENIYGYTF
TRBD1	TRBJ2-1	TRBV7-3	NA	TGTGCCAGCAGCTCGCCTGGCGGGACAGGGAAATACAATGAGCAGTTCTTC	CASSSPGGTGKYNEQFF
NA	TRBJ2-7	TRBV19	NA	TGTGCCAGTAGTATAGCGGGTTCGAGCGTCGAGCAGTACTTC	CASSIAGSSVEQYF
TRBD1	TRBJ2-7	TRBV5-6	NA	TGTGCCAGCAGCACGGGACAGGGCCGGGCCGAGCAGTACTTC	CASSTGQGRAEQYF
NA	TRBJ1-5	TRBV7-2	few	TGTGCCAGCAGCTTAGTGGCCAATCAGCCCCAGCATTTT	CASSLVANQPQHF
NA	TRBJ2-1	TRBV7-3	few	TGTGCCAGCAGCTTAAATCCAGGGATCGATGAGCAGTTCTTC	CASSLNPGIDEQFF
NA	TRBJ2-1	TRBV30	NA	TGTGCCTGTTTTAGCTACAATGAGCAGTTCTTC	CACFSYNEQFF
NA	TRBJ1-2	TRBV7-8	NA	TGTGCCAGCACTCGGTACCCTGTGACAAATAACTATGGCTACACCTTC	CASTRYPVTNNYGYTF
TRBD1	TRBJ1-1	TRBV18	NA	TGTGCCAGCTCACCGGGACAGCTGAACACTGAAGCTTTCTTT	CASSPGQLNTEAFF
TRBD1	TRBJ1-1	TRBV5-4	NA	TGTGCCAGCAGCTATACAGGGGGCGTCACTGAAGCTTTCTTT	CASSYTGGVTEAFF
NA	TRBJ2-3	TRBV29-1	few	TGCAGCGTTGTCAGCAGGGTTGCAGATACGCAGTATTTT	CSVVSRVADTQYF
NA	TRBJ2-3	TRBV9	NA	TGTGCCAGCAGCGTCGTCTCCCCTCCCGGGGATACGCAGTATTTT	CASSVVSPPGDTQYF
NA	TRBJ2-6	TRBV5-1	NA	TGCGCCAGCAGAACGGTCTCTGGGGCCAACGTCCTGACTTTC	CASRTVSGANVLTF
TRBD2	TRBJ2-5	TRBV7-2	NA	TGTGCCAGCAGAGCGGGAGCCTCGGAAGAGACCCAGTACTTC	CASRAGASEETQYF